This T cell receptor beta chain was retrieved from a study of T cells in Graves' hyperthyroidism and ophthalmopathy. Study-level findings and limits: Peripheral blood also featured most of the thyroid clonotypes expanded above 0.001. Ophthalmopathy got predicted by the model a median approximately 6.4 months before its onset.

It was RNA transcripts that yielded the amplified TCR beta CDR3 regions. First-round RT-PCR with HTBI primers amplified the TCR CDR3 region. TCRdb recomputed calls from the multiplex PCR reads with MiXCR, one row per CDR3 protein. Of a few hundred thousand distinct CDR3 sequences in the sample, 13% to 15% are singletons; the top ten hold around 19%. The cohort's ophthalmopathy patients, a group with duration under 3 months, had a Clinical Activity Score of at least 3 and a NOSPECS grade of at least 4. PBMCs were obtained from under 13 ml fresh peripheral blood. This clonotype was seen many times. The antigen is undetermined. This clonotype was sampled from a woman aged 25 to 39 with Graves' ophthalmopathy. Sample: blood.

CDR3 nucleotide sequence: TGTGCCTGGAGTCTACCCGGACCCTCTGGGGCCAACGTCCTGACTTTC. Protein: CAWSLPGPSGANVLTF. J is TRBJ2-6 and V is TRBV30; D is ambiguous. The CDR3 is made up of 16 amino acids. Germline V CDR1 and CDR2: GTSNPN, SVGIG (reference sequence). V lost 2 bases to trimming and J lost 0 bases, with 11 bases between them.